One and the same sample provided the 26 T cell receptor beta chains below, sequenced in a study of cytomegalovirus exposure and HLA in healthy donors. Vbeta (60) and Jbeta (13) primers were used in the PCR. Sequenced by immunoSEQ multiplex PCR; TCRdb stores in-frame clones only, minus some. Among about 150,000 clones listed, approximately 72% were seen once. Material: PBMCs. All receptors derive from a man younger than 30 in good health and CMV-seronegative.

The chain couples TRBV28 to TRBJ2-7; no clear D. The V gene lost 6 bases and the J gene lost 4 bases, with 13 bases spanning the gap. Germline assignment: CDR1 MDHEN and CDR2 SYDVKM. This CDR3 comprises 13 residues. This CDR3 is CASSPIATYEQYF. CDR3 in DNA: TGTGCCAGCAGCCCCATTGCCACTTACGAGCAGTACTTC.

This chain links TRBV13 with TRBJ2-7, with D unclear. Germline V lookup: CDR1 PRHDT, CDR2 FYEKMQ (reference sequence). This CDR3 is 14 amino acids long. Between the trimmed V and J ends, which lost 9 bases and 5 bases, there was a span of 20 bases. The CDR3, as DNA: TGTGCCAGTAGTAGCTTCTCGAGGCGCCACGAGCAGTACTTC. As protein: CASSSFSRRHEQYF.

The rearrangement joins TRBV15 to TRBJ1-4; 9 nucleotides match TRBD1. CDR1 and CDR2 (germline): LNHNV, YYDKDF (reference sequence). V lost 0 bases to trimming and J lost 10 bases; unmatched junction nucleotides: 6. This CDR3 has 15 residues. This CDR3 is CATSREGTGSRKLFF. DNA of the CDR3: TGTGCCACCAGCAGAGAAGGGACAGGGTCGAGAAAACTGTTTTTT.

This clone was counted between two and nine times. The chain links TRBV6-1 to TRBJ1-5, with 9 positions matching TRBD1. Germline assignment: CDR1 MNHNS and CDR2 SASEGT. Trimming took 6 bases from V and 10 from J; bases not matched to a gene: 10. The CDR3 is 14 amino acids. The CDR3 nucleotides read TGTGCCAGCAGCGGGGACAGGGCGTTATTCCCCCAGCATTTT. Protein sequence: CASSGDRALFPQHF.

This CDR3 is CASSYSPSPEQPQHF. Here the CDR3 DNA reads TGTGCCAGCAGCTACAGCCCCTCACCCGAGCAGCCCCAGCATTTT. V and J are TRBV7-8 and TRBJ1-5, with D hard to call. V gave up 4 bases and J gave up 7 bases, with 17 bases separating them. The germline CDR1 and CDR2 sequences are SGHVS and FQNEAQ. The CDR3 length is 15 residues.

This clone was observed a few times. This chain links TRBV18 with TRBJ1-1; D unclear. CDR3 length: 11 residues. Trimming shortened V by 2 bases and J by 8 bases, and 6 bases separated the two germline ends. Looked up from germline, CDR1 is KGHSH and CDR2 is LQKENI. DNA of the CDR3: TGTGCCAGCTCACCAGCCGGGGAAGCTTTCTTT. It encodes CASSPAGEAFF.

In its sample, this clone was seen a few times. This chain uses TRBV5-3 with TRBJ1-3; no reliable D call. TRBV5-3 is assigned to the ORF class and has an uncertain function. Deletions cut 4 bases from V and 15 bases from J, with 14 bases between. The CDR3 contains 11 residues. Written as DNA, the CDR3 is TGTGCCAGAAGCCTTCCGGGAGCTGGATATTTT. Protein product: CARSLPGAGYF.

The rearrangement uses TRBV7-2 and TRBJ2-7; 7 nucleotides align to TRBD2. The germline V gene encodes CDR1 SGHTA and CDR2 FQGNSA. The CDR3 runs 13 residues. The junction had 7 bases not matched to a gene; V was cut back by 6 bases and J by 5 bases. The CDR3 bases are TGTGCCAGCAGTGAGCAGGGACTAAACGAGCAGTACTTC. This gives the protein CASSEQGLNEQYF.

V gene TRBV19 combines with J gene TRBJ1-5, with 11 positions matching TRBD1. The J segment lost 3 bases and the V segment lost 4 bases, leaving 17 bases of the junction unmatched. CDR1 is LNHDA and CDR2 is SQIVND in the germline V gene (reference sequence). This CDR3 has 20 residues. Here the CDR3 DNA reads TGTGCCAGTAGTACAGCAGGAACGGGACAGGGGGTCCTTTTCAATCAGCCCCAGCATTTT. Amino acid sequence: CASSTAGTGQGVLFNQPQHF.

This chain uses TRBV18 with TRBJ2-7, with 14 bases that match TRBD2. This CDR3 contains 14 residues. The trim removed 8 bases at V and 7 bases at J, leaving 7 bases unmatched. Germline assignment: CDR1 KGHSH and CDR2 LQKENI. CDR3 nucleotide sequence: TGTGCCAGCACTCCGGGACTAGCGGGAGATGAGCAGTACTTC. Translating gives CASTPGLAGDEQYF.

The gene calls are TRBV4-1 and TRBJ2-1; 8 positions agree with TRBD1. The CDR3 has 16 amino acids. Trimming at V came to 1 base and at J to 7 bases, leaving 9 bases not matched to a gene. Germline loops: CDR1 MGHRA, CDR2 YSYEKL. The CDR3 reads CASSQGEGTGQNEQFF. The CDR3 coding sequence is TGCGCCAGCAGCCAAGGTGAAGGGACAGGTCAAAATGAGCAGTTCTTC.

The table lists this clone with a count of one. The chain employs TRBV11-2 and TRBJ1-1; maybe TRBD1 (5 bases). The V gene's germline CDR1 is SGHAT and CDR2 FQNNGV. This CDR3 is built from 12 residues. The germline V and J ends were trimmed by 5 bases and 5 bases, with 9 bases remaining between them. The DNA of the CDR3 is TGTGCCAGCAGCCCGACAGCGACTGAAGCTTTCTTT. Translated: CASSPTATEAFF.

The chain uses TRBV7-6 and TRBJ2-7; 7 positions agree with TRBD2. Per germline, CDR1 SGHVS and CDR2 FNYEAQ. V shed 4 bases and J 1 base; nucleotides not matched to a gene: 13. The CDR3 totals 17 residues. CDR3 DNA: TGTGCCAGCAGCTCTTGGTTGGCGGGGGTTCCTTCCTACGAGCAGTACTTC. It translates to CASSSWLAGVPSYEQYF.

The chain couples TRBV14 to TRBJ2-1; 9 bases fit TRBD2. Per the germline V gene, CDR1 is SGHDN and CDR2 is FVKESK. The CDR3 runs to 17 residues. Trimming took 0 bases from V and 6 from J; bases not matched to a gene: 9. The CDR3 reads CASSQDRAAGGGNEQFF. The CDR3 bases are TGTGCCAGCAGCCAAGATCGGGCAGCGGGAGGTGGCAATGAGCAGTTCTTC.

This clone was seen a handful of times. The chain is built from TRBV9 and TRBJ2-5; TRBD1 is a possible D gene (5 bases). The CDR3 length is 15 residues. V was shortened by 0 bases and J by 0 bases, with 9 bases between the two germline ends. Per the germline V gene, CDR1 is SGDLS and CDR2 is YYNGEE. The CDR3 loop reads CASSVEGLDQETQYF. CDR3 DNA sequence: TGTGCCAGCAGCGTAGAGGGGCTAGACCAAGAGACCCAGTACTTC.

This clone was recorded a few times. The rearrangement uses TRBV13 and TRBJ2-3, with a weak D call TRBD1 (6 bases). The V gene's germline CDR1 is PRHDT and CDR2 FYEKMQ (reference sequence). This CDR3 has 14 residues. The V and J ends lost 4 bases and 0 bases respectively, with 8 bases between them. CDR3 sequence (DNA): TGTGCCAGCAGCTCCGGGACAAGCACAGATACGCAGTATTTT. As protein: CASSSGTSTDTQYF.

The rearrangement joins TRBV28 to TRBJ2-7; no firm D call. The CDR3 runs to 11 residues. Germline CDR1 and CDR2: MDHEN and SYDVKM. This CDR3 is CASTTRRSRQV. The CDR3 DNA is TGTGCCAGCACTACCCGCAGGTCCCGCCAGGTC.

The chain carries TRBV5-1 and TRBJ2-6; a weak D match, TRBD2 (7 bases). Trimming stripped 3 bases from V and 1 base from J, with 17 bases between. This CDR3 is 18 amino acids long. Germline V gene lookup returns CDR1 SGHRS and CDR2 YFSETQ. This CDR3 reads CASSSIPGGWSGANVLTF. CDR3 DNA: TGCGCCAGCAGCTCTATTCCGGGGGGCTGGTCTGGGGCCAACGTCCTGACTTTC.

This chain uses TRBV10-3 with TRBJ2-7, with TRBD2 identical over 8 bases. The V gene's germline CDR1 is ENHRY and CDR2 SYGVKD. The CDR3 extends over 19 amino acids. The V segment lost 6 bases and the J segment 2 bases; nucleotides outside the gene matches: 21. CDR3 nucleotide sequence: TGTGCCATCAGCCGCGGCCCCGGGACTAGGATGATGGTAGCCTACGAGCAGTACTTC. It is translated as CAISRGPGTRMMVAYEQYF.

The chain links TRBV5-6 to TRBJ2-5, with 13 bases that match TRBD2. V lost 2 bases to trimming and J lost 5 bases; unmatched junction nucleotides: 9. Germline CDR1 is SGHDT and CDR2 is YYEEEE. CDR3 length: 17 residues. In DNA form, the CDR3 reads TGTGCCAGCAGCTTAATAACTAGCGGGAGGGCCGGGGAGACCCAGTACTTC. Its translation: CASSLITSGRAGETQYF.

The chain has TRBV5-8 and TRBJ1-2; D uncertain. Trimming stripped 0 bases from V and 9 bases from J, with 9 bases between. CDR3 length: 12 amino acids. Germline V gives CDR1 SGHTS, CDR2 YDEGEE. The CDR3 region is CASSLGRGSYTF. The CDR3 DNA is TGTGCCAGCAGCTTGGGTCGGGGAAGCTACACCTTC. Filled out from reference TRBV5-8 and TRBJ1-2, the complete variable domain reads EAGVTQSPTHLIKTRGQQATLRCSPISGHTSVYWYQQALGLGLQFLLWYDEGEERNRGNFPPRFSGRQFPNYSSELNVNALELEDSALYLCASSLGRGSYTFGSGTRLTVV.

Turning to this clone: The same CDR3 also results from other DNA sequences found in this sample. The V and J genes are TRBV10-3 and TRBJ2-7, with 7 bases matching TRBD1. Unmatched junction bases numbered 9, after V lost 0 bases and J lost 4 bases. Germline assignment: CDR1 ENHRY and CDR2 SYGVKD. The CDR3 consists of 16 residues. This chain's CDR3 is CAISESTLTGPYEQYF. The CDR3, as DNA: TGTGCCATCAGTGAGTCGACTCTGACAGGGCCTTACGAGCAGTACTTC.

This chain links TRBV18 with TRBJ1-3; D unclear. CDR1 KGHSH and CDR2 LQKENI come from the germline V gene. This CDR3 has 13 amino acids. Trimming left V 2 bases short and J 5 bases short, with 7 bases between. CDR3 sequence: CASSPTERNTIYF. The CDR3 DNA is TGTGCCAGCTCACCAACAGAAAGAAACACCATATATTTT.

The chain uses TRBV7-9 and TRBJ1-3; TRBD1 might be the D (6 bases). The CDR3 is 16 residues long. Per germline, CDR1 SEHNR and CDR2 FQNEAQ (reference sequence). The V end lost 1 base, the J end lost 0 bases, and 10 bases lay between the germline ends. This CDR3 reads CASSLEGQSSGNTIYF. The CDR3 DNA reads as TGTGCCAGCAGCTTAGAAGGACAGTCCTCTGGAAACACCATATATTTT.

The V call is TRBV30, the J call TRBJ2-5; 10 bases are shared with TRBD1. CDR1 is GTSNPN, CDR2 SVGIG, per germline (reference sequence). The CDR3 loop spans 16 amino acids. The ends lost 7 bases at V and 1 base at J; junction bases unmatched: 12. The CDR3 coding sequence is TGTGCCTCGTACCGGGACAGGGGTCCTTCCCAAGAGACCCAGTACTTC. It translates to CASYRDRGPSQETQYF.

The genes are TRBV5-8 and TRBJ2-3; perhaps TRBD2 as D (6 bases). The germline V gene encodes CDR1 SGHTS and CDR2 YDEGEE. This CDR3 has 15 amino acids. Trimming left V 5 bases short and J 1 base short, with 14 bases between. CDR3 nucleotides: TGTGCCAGCAGACTCACAGGAGGGGGCACAGATACGCAGTATTTT. Translated, it gives CASRLTGGGTDTQYF.